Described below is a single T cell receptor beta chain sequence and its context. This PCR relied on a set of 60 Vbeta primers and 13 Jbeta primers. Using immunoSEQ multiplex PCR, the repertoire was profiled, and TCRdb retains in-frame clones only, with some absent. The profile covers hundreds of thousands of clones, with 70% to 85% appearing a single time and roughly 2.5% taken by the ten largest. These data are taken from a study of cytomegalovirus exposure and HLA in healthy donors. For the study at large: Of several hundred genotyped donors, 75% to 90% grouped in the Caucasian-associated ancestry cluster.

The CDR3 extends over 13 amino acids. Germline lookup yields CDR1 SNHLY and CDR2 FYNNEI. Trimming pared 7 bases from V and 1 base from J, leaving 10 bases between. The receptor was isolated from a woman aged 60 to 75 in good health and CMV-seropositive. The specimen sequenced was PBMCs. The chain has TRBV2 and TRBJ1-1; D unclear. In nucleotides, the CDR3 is TGTGCCAGCAATCCGGGTACGAACACTGAAGCTTTCTTT. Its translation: CASNPGTNTEAFF.